The present TCR beta chain was sequenced within a study of T-cell reconstitution after alpha-beta-depleted transplantation in children. Findings and caveats of the study: By about two months after transplant, alpha-beta T cells reportedly arose from several hundred graft clones that had expanded.

Preparation of the TCRbeta library was carried out with unique molecular identifiers. Each CDR3 protein is one row after TCRdb ran MiXCR on the PCR reads. The sample includes 280,000 or so distinct CDR3 sequences, under 14% seen only once; the top ten take roughly a quarter. At least ten counts were recorded for this clonotype. Its antigen is unknown. Germline assignment: CDR1 WNHNN and CDR2 SYGVQD (reference sequence). This CDR3 is built from 12 residues. V was shortened by 3 bases and J by 4 bases, with 4 bases between the two germline ends. Sequencing used peripheral blood, obtained 180 days after TCRalphabeta/CD19-depleted stem cell transplant. The chain combines TRBV10-1 with TRBJ2-1; D unresolved. The clonotype originates from a male patient aged 2-9 years who had a stem cell transplant for chronic granulomatous disease, so the T cells may come from the graft donor. CDR3 DNA sequence: TGCGCCAGCAGTGACCAATACAATGAGCAGTTCTTC. Translation gives CASSDQYNEQFF.